This T cell receptor beta chain was sequenced in a study of blood T cell repertoires in COVID-19. The V and J ends lost 0 bases and 1 base, in that order; junction bases with no gene match: 8. Germline CDR1 is SGHRS and CDR2 is YFSETQ. The CDR3 has 18 residues. Sequencing used immunoSEQ multiplex PCR; TCRdb keeps in-frame clones, though not all of them. The sample contains more than 250,000 clones, about nine tenths of which appear only once. The chain employs TRBV5-1 and TRBJ1-1; 11 bases align to TRBD1. Sequencing was done on a sample of peripheral blood. This clonotype originated in a middle-aged man with active or convalescent COVID-19. In DNA form, the CDR3 reads TGCGCCAGCAGCTTGGCTAGTCGGACAGGGGGCGCGAACACTGAAGCTTTCTTT. It encodes CASSLASRTGGANTEAFF.